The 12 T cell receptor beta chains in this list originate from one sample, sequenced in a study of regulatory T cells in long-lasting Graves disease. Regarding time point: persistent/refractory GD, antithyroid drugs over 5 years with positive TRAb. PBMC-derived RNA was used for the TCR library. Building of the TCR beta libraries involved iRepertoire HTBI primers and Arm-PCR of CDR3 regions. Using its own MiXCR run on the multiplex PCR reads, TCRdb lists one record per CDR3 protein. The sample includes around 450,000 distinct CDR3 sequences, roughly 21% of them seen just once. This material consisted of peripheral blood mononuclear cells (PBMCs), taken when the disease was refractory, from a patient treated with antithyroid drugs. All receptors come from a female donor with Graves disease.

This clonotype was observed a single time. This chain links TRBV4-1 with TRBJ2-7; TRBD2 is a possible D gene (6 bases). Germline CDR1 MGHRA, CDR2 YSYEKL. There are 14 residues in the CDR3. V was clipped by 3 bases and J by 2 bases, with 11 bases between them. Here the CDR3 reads CASSQKASAYEQYF. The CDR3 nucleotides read TGCGCCAGCAGCCAGAAGGCTAGCGCCTACGAGCAGTACTTC.

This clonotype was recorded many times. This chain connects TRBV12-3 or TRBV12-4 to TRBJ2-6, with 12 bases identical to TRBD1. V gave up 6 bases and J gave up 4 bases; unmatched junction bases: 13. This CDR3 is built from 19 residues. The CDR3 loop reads CASSQYPGQGAWGANVLTF. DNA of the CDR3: TGTGCCAGCAGCCAATACCCGGGACAGGGGGCGTGGGGGGCCAACGTCCTGACTTTC.

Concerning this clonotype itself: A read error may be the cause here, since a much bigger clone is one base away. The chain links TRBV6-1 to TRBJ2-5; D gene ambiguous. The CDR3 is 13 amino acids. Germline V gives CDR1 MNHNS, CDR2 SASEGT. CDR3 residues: CVSRLSEAQTQYF. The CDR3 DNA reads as TGTGTCAGCAGACTGTCGGAAGCCCAGACCCAGTACTTC.

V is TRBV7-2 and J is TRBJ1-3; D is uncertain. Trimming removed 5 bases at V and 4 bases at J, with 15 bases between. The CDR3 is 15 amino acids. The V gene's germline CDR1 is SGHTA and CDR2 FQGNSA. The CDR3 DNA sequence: TGTGCCAGCAGCCCGCAGACCGAGCCCGGAAACACCATATATTTT. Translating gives CASSPQTEPGNTIYF. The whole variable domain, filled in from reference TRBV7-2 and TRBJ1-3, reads GAGVSQSPSNKVTEKGKDVELRCDPISGHTALYWYRQSLGQGLEFLIYFQGNSAPDKSGLPSDRFSAERTGGSVSTLTIQRTQQEDSAVYLCASSPQTEPGNTIYFGEGSWLTVV.

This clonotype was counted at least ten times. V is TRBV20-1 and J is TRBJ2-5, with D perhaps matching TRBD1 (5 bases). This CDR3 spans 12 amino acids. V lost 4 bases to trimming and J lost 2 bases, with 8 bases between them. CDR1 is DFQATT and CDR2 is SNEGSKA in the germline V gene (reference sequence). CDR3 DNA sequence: TGCAGTGCTACAGGGTCTCAAGAGACCCAGTACTTC. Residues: CSATGSQETQYF.

The CDR3 region has the DNA TGTGCCAGCAGCTTGGGAGGGACAGTTGATAATTCACCCCTCCACTTT. Translation: CASSLGGTVDNSPLHF. The chain uses TRBV5-6 and TRBJ1-6; 7 nucleotides align to TRBD1. This CDR3 contains 16 residues. CDR1 is SGHDT and CDR2 is YYEEEE in the germline V gene. The V gene end was trimmed by 0 bases and the J gene end by 5 bases; junction bases not matched to a gene: 5. The full variable domain, in which reference TRBV5-6 and TRBJ1-6 provide the parts outside the CDR3, is DAGVTQSPTHLIKTRGQQVTLRCSPKSGHDTVSWYQQALGQGPQFIFQYYEEEERQRGNFPDRFSGHQFPNYSSELNVNALLLGDSALYLCASSLGGTVDNSPLHFGNGTRLTVT.

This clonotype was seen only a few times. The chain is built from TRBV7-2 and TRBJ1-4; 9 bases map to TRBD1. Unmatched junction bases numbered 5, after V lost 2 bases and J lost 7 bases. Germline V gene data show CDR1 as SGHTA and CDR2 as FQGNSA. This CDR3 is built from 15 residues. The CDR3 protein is CASSLMGTGSEKLFF. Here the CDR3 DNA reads TGTGCCAGCAGCTTAATGGGGACAGGGAGTGAAAAACTGTTTTTT. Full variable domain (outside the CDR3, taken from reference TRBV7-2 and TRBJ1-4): GAGVSQSPSNKVTEKGKDVELRCDPISGHTALYWYRQSLGQGLEFLIYFQGNSAPDKSGLPSDRFSAERTGGSVSTLTIQRTQQEDSAVYLCASSLMGTGSEKLFFGSGTQLSVL.

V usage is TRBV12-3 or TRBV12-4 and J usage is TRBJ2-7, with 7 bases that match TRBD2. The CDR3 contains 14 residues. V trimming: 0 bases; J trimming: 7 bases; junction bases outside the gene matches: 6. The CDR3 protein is CASSLAGRGGEQYF. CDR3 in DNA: TGTGCCAGCAGTTTAGCAGGGCGGGGAGGGGAGCAGTACTTC.

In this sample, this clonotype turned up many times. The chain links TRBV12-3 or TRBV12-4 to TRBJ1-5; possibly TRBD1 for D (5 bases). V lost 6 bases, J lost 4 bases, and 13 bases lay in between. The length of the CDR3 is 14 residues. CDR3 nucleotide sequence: TGTGCCAGCAGCCAGGGTCGAGGGAATCAGCCCCAGCATTTT. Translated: CASSQGRGNQPQHF.

CDR3 region: CASSPRQGLNADTGELFF. Here the CDR3 DNA reads TGTGCCAGCAGCCCCCGACAGGGTCTAAACGCGGACACCGGGGAGCTGTTTTTT. The chain combines TRBV9 with TRBJ2-2; 7 nucleotides line up with TRBD1. The length of the CDR3 is 18 residues. From germline, CDR1 is SGDLS and CDR2 YYNGEE. V lost 4 bases to trimming and J lost 3 bases; unmatched junction nucleotides: 15.

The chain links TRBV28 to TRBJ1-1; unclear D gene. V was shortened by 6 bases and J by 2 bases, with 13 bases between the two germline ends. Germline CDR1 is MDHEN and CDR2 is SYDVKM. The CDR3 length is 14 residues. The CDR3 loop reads CASSNPGVNTEAFF. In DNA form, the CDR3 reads TGTGCCAGCAGCAACCCCGGGGTAAACACTGAAGCTTTCTTT.

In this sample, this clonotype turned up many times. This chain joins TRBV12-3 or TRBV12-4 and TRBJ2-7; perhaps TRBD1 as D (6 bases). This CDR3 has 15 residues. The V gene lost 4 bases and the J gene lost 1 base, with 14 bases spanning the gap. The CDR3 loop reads CASSSYRVGSYEQYF. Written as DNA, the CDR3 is TGTGCCAGCAGTTCATACAGGGTTGGATCCTACGAGCAGTACTTC.